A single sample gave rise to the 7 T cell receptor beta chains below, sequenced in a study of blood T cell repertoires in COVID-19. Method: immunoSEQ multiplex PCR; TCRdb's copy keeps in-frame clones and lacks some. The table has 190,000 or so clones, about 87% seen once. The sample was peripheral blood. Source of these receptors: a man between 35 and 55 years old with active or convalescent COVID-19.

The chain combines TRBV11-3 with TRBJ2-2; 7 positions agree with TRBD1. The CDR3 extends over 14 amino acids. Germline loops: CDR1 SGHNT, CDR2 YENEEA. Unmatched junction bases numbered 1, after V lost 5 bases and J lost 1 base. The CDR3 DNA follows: TGTGCCAGCAGCCGGGACAGGAACACCGGGGAGCTGTTTTTT. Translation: CASSRDRNTGELFF.

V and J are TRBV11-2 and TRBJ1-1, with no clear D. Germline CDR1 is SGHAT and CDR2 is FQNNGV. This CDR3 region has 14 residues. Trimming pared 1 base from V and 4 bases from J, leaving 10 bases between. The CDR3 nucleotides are TGTGCCAGCAGCTTAGGGGGAGTCCCCACTGAAGCTTTCTTT. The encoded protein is CASSLGGVPTEAFF.

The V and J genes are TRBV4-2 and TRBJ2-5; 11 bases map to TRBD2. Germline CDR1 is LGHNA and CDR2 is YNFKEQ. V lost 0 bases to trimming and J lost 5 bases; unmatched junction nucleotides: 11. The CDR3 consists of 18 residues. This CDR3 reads CASSQEIVLAGGRETQYF. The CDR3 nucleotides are TGTGCCAGCAGCCAAGAAATTGTATTAGCGGGGGGGCGGGAGACCCAGTACTTC.

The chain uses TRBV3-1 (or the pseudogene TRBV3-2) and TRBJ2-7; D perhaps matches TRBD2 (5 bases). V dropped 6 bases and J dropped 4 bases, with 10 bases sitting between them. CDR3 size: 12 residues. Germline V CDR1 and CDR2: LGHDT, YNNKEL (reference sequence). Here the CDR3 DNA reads TGTGCCAGCAGGCACACGGGGTACGAGCAGTACTTC. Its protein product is CASRHTGYEQYF.

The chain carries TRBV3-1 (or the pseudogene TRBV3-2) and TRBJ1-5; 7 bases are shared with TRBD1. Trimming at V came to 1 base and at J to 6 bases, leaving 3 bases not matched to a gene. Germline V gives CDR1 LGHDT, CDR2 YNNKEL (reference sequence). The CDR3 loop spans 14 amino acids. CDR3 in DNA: TGTGCCAGCAGCCAAGCAGGGGGACCTCAGCCCCAGCATTTT. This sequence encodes CASSQAGGPQPQHF.

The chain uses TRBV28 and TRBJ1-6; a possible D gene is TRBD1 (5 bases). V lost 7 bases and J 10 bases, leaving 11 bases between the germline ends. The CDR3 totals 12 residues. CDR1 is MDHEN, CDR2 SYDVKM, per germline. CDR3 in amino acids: CASNLGGSPLHF. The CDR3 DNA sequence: TGTGCCAGCAACCTGGGGGGGTCACCCCTCCACTTT.

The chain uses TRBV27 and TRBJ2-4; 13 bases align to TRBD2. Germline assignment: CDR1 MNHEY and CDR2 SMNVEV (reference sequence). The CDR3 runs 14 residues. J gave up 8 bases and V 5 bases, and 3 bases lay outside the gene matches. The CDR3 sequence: CASSPGTSGDIQYF. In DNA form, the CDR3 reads TGTGCCAGCAGTCCGGGGACTAGCGGGGACATTCAGTACTTC.